This TCR beta chain was retrieved from a study of T-cell reconstitution after alpha-beta-depleted transplantation in children. It was with unique molecular identifiers that the TCRbeta library was prepared. TCRdb itself ran the PCR reads through MiXCR, one entry per CDR3 protein. The data hold around 240,000 distinct CDR3 sequences, with roughly 8.2% observed a single time. This clonotype was detected ten times or more. The CDR3 has 13 residues. Germline values: CDR1 KGHSH, CDR2 LQKENI. The V gene end was trimmed by 3 bases and the J gene end by 7 bases; junction bases not matched to a gene: 3. The chain joins TRBV18 to TRBJ1-3; TRBD1 aligns across 7 bases. Sequenced material: PBMCs, mostly from graft donor cells, taken 180 days after TCRalphabeta/CD19-depleted stem cell transplant. This receptor was taken from a male patient between 5 and 17 years old who had a stem cell transplant for acute lymphoblastic leukemia, so the T cells may come from the graft donor. The CDR3 nucleotides are TGTGCCAGCTCACCTTCGACAGGGAACACCATATATTTT. It codes for CASSPSTGNTIYF.